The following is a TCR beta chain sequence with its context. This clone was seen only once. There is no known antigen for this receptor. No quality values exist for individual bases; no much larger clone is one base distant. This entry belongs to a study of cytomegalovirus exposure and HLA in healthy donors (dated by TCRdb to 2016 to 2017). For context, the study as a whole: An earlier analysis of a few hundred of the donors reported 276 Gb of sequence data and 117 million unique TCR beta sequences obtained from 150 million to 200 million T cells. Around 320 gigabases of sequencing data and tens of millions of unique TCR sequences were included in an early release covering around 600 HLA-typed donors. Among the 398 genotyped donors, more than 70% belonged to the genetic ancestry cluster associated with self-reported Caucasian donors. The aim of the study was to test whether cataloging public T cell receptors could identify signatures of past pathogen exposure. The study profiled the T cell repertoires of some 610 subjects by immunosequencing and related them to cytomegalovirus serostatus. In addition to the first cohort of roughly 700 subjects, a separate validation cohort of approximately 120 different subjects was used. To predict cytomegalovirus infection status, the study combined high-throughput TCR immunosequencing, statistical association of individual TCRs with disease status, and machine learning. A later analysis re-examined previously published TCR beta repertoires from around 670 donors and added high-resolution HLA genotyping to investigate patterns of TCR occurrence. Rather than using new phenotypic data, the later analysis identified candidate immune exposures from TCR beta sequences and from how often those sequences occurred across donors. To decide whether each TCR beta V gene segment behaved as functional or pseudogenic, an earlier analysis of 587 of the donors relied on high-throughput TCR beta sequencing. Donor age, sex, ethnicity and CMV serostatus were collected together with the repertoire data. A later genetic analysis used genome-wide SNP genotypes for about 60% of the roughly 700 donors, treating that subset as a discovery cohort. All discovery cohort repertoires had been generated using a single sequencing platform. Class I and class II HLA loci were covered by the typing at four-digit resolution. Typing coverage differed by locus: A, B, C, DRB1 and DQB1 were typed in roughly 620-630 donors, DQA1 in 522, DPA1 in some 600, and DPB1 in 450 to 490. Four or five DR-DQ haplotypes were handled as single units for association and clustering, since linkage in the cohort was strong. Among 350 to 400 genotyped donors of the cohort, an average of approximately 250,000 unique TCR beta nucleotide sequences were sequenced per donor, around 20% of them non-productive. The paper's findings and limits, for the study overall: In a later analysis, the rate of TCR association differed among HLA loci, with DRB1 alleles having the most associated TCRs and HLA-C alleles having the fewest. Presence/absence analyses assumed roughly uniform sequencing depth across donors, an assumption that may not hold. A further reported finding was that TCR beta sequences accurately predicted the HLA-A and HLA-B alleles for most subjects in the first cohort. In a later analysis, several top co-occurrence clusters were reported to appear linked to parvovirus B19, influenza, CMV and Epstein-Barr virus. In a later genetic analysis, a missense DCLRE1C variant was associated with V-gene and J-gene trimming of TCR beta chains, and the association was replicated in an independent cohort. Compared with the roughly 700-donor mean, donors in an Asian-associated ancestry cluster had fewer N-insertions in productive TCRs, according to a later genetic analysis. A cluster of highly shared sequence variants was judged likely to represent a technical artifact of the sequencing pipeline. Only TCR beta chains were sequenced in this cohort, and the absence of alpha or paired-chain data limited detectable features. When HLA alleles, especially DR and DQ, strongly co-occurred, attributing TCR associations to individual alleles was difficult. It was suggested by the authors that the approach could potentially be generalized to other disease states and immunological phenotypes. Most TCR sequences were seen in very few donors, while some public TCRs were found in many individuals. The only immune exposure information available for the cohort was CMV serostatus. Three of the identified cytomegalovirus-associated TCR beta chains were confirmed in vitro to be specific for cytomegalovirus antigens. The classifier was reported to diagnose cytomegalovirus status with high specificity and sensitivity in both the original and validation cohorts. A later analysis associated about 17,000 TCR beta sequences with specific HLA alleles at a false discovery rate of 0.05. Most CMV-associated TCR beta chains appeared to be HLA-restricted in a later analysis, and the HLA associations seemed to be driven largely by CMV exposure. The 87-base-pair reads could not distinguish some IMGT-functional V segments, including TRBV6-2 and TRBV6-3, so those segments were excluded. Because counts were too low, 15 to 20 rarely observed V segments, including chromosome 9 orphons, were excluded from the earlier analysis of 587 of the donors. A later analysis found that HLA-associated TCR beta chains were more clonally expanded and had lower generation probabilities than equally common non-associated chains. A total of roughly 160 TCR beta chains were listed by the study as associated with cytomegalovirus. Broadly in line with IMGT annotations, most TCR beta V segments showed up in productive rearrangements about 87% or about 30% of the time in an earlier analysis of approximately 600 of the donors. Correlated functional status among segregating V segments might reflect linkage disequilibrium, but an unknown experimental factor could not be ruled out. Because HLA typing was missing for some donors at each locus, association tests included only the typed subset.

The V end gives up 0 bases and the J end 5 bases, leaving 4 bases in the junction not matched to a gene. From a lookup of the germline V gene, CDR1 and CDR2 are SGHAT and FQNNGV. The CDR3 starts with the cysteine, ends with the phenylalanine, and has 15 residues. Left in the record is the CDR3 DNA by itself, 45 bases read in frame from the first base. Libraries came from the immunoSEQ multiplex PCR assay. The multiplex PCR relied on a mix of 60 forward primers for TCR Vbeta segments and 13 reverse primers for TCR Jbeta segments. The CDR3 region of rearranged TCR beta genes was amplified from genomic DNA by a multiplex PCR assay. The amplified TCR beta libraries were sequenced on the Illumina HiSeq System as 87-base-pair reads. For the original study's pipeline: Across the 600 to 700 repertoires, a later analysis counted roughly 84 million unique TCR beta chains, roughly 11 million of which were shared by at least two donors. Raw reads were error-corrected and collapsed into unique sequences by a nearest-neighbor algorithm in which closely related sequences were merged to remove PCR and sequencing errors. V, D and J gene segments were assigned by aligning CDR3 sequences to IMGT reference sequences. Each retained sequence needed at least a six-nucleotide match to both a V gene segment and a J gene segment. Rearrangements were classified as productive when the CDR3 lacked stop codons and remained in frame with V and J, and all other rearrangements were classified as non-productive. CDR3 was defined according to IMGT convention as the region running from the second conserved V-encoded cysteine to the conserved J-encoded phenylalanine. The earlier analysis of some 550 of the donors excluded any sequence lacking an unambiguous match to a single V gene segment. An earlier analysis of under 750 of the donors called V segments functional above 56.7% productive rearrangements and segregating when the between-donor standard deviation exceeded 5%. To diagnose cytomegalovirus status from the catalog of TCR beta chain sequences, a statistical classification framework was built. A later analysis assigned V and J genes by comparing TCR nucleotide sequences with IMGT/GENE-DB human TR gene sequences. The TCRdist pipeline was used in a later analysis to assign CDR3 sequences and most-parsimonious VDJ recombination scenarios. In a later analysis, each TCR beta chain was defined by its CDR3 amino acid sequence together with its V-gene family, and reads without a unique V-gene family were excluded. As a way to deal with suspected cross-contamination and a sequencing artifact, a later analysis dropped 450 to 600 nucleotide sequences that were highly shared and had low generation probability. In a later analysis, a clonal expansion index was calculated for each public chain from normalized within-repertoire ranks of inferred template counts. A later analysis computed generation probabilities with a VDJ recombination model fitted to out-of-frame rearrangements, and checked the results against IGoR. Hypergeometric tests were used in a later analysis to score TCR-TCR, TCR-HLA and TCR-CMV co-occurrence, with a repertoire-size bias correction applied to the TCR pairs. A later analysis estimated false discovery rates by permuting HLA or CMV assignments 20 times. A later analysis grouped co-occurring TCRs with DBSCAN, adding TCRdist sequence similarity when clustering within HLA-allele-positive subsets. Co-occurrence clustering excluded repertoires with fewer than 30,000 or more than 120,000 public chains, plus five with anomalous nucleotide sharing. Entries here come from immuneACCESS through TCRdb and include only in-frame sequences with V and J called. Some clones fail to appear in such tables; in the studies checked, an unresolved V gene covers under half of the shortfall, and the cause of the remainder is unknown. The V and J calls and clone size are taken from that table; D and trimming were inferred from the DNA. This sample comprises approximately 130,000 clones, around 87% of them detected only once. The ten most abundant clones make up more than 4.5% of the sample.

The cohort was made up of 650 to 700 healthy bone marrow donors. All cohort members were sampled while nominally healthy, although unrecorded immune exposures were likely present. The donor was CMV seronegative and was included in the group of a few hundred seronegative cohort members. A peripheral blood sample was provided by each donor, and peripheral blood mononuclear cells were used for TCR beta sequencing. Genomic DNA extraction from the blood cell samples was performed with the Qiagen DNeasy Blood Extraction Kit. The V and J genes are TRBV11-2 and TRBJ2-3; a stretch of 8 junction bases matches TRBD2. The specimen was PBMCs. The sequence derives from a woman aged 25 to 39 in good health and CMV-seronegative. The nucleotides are TGTGCCAGCAGCTTAGACAGGCGGGGGGAAGATACGCAGTATTTT. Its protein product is CASSLDRRGEDTQYF.